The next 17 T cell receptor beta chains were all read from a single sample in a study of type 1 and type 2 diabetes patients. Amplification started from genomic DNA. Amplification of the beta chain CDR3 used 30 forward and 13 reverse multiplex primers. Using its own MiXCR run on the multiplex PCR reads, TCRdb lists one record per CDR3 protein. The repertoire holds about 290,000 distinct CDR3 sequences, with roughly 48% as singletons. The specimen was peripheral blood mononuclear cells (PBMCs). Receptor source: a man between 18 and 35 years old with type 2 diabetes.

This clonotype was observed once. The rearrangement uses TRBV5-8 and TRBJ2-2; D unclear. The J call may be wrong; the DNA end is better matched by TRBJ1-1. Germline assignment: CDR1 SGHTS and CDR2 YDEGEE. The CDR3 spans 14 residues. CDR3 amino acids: CASSLRQVGFGAFF. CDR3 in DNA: TGTGCCAGCAGCTTGAGGCAGGTTGGGTTCGGAGCTTTCTTT.

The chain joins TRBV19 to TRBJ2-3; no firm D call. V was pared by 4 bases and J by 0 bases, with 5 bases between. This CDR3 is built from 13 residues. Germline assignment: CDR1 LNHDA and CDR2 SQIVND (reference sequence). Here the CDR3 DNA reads TGTGCCAGTAGTACGCAAAGCACAGATACGCAGTATTTT. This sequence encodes CASSTQSTDTQYF.

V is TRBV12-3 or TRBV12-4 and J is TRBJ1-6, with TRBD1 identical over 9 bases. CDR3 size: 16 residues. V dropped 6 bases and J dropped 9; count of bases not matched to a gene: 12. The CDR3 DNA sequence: TGTGCCAGCAGCTCACAGACCGGGACAGGGACTTCACCCCTCCACTTT. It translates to CASSSQTGTGTSPLHF.

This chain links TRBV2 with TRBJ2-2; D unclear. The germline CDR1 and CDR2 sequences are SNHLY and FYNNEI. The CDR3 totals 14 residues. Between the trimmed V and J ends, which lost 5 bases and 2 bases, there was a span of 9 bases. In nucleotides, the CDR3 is TGTGCCAGCAGTAGGACCACCAACACCGGGGAGCTGTTTTTT. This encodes CASSRTTNTGELFF.

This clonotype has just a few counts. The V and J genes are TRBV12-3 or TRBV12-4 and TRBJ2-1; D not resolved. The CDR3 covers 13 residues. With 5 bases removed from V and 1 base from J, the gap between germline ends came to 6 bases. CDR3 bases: TGTGCCAGCAGTCCGGTTTCCTACAATGAGCAGTTCTTC. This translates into CASSPVSYNEQFF.

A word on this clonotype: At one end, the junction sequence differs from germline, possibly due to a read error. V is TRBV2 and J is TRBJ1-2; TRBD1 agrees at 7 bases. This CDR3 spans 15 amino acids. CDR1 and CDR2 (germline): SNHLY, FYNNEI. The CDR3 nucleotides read TGTGCCATCAGTGAGTCACAGGGGCGAAACTATGGCTACACCTTC. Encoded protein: CAISESQGRNYGYTF.

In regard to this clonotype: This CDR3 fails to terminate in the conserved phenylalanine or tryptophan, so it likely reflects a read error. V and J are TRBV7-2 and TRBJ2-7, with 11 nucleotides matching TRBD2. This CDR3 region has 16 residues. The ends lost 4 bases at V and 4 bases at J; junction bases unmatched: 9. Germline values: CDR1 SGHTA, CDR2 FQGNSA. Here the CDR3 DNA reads TGTGCCAGCAGCTCTTCCCGACTAGCGGGGCTATACGAGCAGTACCTC. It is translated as CASSSSRLAGLYEQYL.

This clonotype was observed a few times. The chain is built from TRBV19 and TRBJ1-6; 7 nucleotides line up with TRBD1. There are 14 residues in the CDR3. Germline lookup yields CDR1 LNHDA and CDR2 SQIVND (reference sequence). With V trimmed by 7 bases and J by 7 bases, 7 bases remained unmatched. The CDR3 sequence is CASTSGQTNSPLHF. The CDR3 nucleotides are TGTGCCAGTACCTCGGGACAGACCAATTCACCCCTCCACTTT.

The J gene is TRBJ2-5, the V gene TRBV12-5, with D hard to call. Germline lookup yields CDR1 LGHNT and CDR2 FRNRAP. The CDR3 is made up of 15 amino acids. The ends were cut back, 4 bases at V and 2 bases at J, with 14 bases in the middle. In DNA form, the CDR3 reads TGTGCTAGTGGTTCCGGGCCGGTCCGTCAAGAGACCCAGTACTTC. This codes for CASGSGPVRQETQYF.

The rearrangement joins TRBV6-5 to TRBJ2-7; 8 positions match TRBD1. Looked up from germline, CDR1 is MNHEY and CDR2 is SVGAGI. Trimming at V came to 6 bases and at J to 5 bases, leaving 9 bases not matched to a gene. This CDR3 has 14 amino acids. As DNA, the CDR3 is TGTGCCAGCAGCTTCGGGACAGGTTACAACGAGCAGTACTTC. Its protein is CASSFGTGYNEQYF.

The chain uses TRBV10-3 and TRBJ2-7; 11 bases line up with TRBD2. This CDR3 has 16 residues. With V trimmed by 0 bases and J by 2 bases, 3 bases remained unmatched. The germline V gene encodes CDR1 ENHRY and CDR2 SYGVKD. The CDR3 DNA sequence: TGTGCCATCAGTGAGTCGGAGACTAGCGGGACCTACGAGCAGTACTTC. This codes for CAISESETSGTYEQYF.

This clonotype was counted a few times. In DNA form, the CDR3 reads TGTGCCAGCAGGTATCAGAACGGGGGTGAAGCTTTCTTT. Its translation is CASRYQNGGEAFF. The chain is built from TRBV12-3 or TRBV12-4 and TRBJ1-1; tentative D call: TRBD1 (5 bases). V was clipped by 6 bases and J by 7 bases, with 15 bases between them. There are 13 residues in the CDR3.

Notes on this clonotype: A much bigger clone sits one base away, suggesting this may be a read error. In DNA, the CDR3 is TGTGCCAGCAGCCGACAGGCTGGCTACGAGCAGTACTTC. Residues: CASSRQAGYEQYF. The gene calls are TRBV6-1 and TRBJ2-7; possible D gene TRBD1, 6 bases. Trimming took off 6 bases at V and 3 bases at J, with 12 bases between the two ends. This CDR3 contains 13 residues. Germline values: CDR1 MNHNS, CDR2 SASEGT.

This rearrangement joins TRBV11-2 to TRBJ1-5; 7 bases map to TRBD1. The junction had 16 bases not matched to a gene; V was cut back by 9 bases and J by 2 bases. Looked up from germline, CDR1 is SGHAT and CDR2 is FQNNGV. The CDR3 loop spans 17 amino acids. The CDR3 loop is CASSTDRSGQRNQPQHF. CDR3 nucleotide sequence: TGTGCCAGTAGTACCGACCGCTCGGGACAGCGCAATCAGCCCCAGCATTTT.

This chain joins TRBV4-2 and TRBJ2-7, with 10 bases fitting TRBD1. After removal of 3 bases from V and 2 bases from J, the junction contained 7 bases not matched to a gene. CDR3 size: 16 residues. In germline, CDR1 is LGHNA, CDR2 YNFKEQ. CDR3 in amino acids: CASSHDPGTGAYEQYF. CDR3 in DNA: TGTGCCAGCAGCCACGATCCCGGGACAGGGGCCTACGAGCAGTACTTC.

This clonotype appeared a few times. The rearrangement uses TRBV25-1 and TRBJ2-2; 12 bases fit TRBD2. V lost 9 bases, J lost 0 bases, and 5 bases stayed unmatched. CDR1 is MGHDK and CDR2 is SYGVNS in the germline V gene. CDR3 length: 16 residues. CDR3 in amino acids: CASRTSGIANTGELFF. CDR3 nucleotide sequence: TGTGCCAGTAGGACTAGCGGGATCGCGAACACCGGGGAGCTGTTTTTT.

This chain's CDR3 is CASRISGGPPYEQYF. For the CDR3, the DNA is TGTGCCAGCCGCATTAGTGGAGGTCCGCCCTACGAGCAGTACTTC. The chain joins TRBV6-5 to TRBJ2-7; D may be TRBD2 (5 bases). Germline V lookup: CDR1 MNHEY, CDR2 SVGAGI. Trimming took off 8 bases at V and 2 bases at J, with 19 bases between the two ends. This CDR3 comprises 15 residues.